This T cell receptor (beta chain) is drawn from a study of blood T cell repertoires in COVID-19. Some clones are missing from TCRdb's copy, which holds only in-frame ones; the method was immunoSEQ multiplex PCR. Of tens of thousands of clones listed, about 80% are singletons. V lost 4 bases to trimming and J lost 4 bases, with 9 bases between them. CDR1 and CDR2 from the germline V gene are SGHTS and YDEGEE. The CDR3 loop spans 12 amino acids. This sequence originates from a human donor in a cohort sampled during active COVID-19. The rearrangement uses TRBV5-8 and TRBJ2-7; D is uncertain. Sequenced input: peripheral blood. CDR3 region: CASSPFTYEQYF. The DNA for the CDR3 is TGTGCCAGCAGCCCATTCACTTACGAGCAGTACTTC.